These T cell receptor beta chains were read from a single sample in a study of metastatic and nonmetastatic thyroid tumors. TCRdb ran MiXCR on the PCR reads. Of 40,000 to 50,000 clones listed, about 4% are singletons. Specimen: blood. All receptors come from a female donor with papillary thyroid cancer or a benign thyroid nodule (not recorded which). Some clones in this sample may be carry-over from other donors' samples. CDR3s include the opening cysteine and the closing phenylalanine or tryptophan. The order of the fields is clone size, D gene, V gene, J gene, CDR3 DNA, CDR3 protein. The D gene is left open where the match is weak. Not every row has a clone size; where given, it reads once, few, many or a size class.

size: .
D: TRBD2
V: TRBV18
J: TRBJ2-2
DNA: TGTGCCAGCTCACCACCCGGACTAGCGGGAGCCACCGGGGAGCTGTTTTTT
CDR3: CASSPPGLAGATGELFF

size: many
D: TRBD2
V: TRBV20-1
J: TRBJ2-1
DNA: TGCAGTGCTAGAGATAGTTCGACTAGCGGGAGTTGGCTCAATGAGCAGTTCTTC
CDR3: CSARDSSTSGSWLNEQFF

size: many
D: .
V: TRBV7-9
J: TRBJ2-3
DNA: TGTGCCAGCAGCCCGATACCAGATACGCAGTATTTT
CDR3: CASSPIPDTQYF

size: .
D: .
V: TRBV19
J: TRBJ1-1
DNA: TGTGCCTGGGCACGGATTATGAACACTGAAGCTTTCTTT
CDR3: CAWARIMNTEAFF

size: few
D: TRBD2
V: TRBV11-3
J: TRBJ2-5
DNA: TGTGCCAGCAGCTTAGGGGCTAGCTTGGGCGGGGGTTCCCGAGAGACCCAGTACTTC
CDR3: CASSLGASLGGGSRETQYF

size: .
D: .
V: TRBV20-1
J: TRBJ2-3
DNA: TGCAGTACTCAGCCGGGTGGGGATACGCAGTATTTT
CDR3: CSTQPGGDTQYF

size: many
D: TRBD1
V: TRBV3-1
J: TRBJ1-4
DNA: TGTGCCAGCAGCCCACCGGGACAGGGGGGTGAAAAACTGTTTTTT
CDR3: CASSPPGQGGEKLFF

size: .
D: TRBD2
V: TRBV19
J: TRBJ2-7
DNA: TGTGCCAGTAGTACCGGGACTAAAAGGAACGAGCAGTACTTC
CDR3: CASSTGTKRNEQYF

size: many
D: .
V: TRBV3-1
J: TRBJ2-3
DNA: TGTGCCAGCAGACTACAAGGTCCCGGGGCGGGGGATACGCAGTATTTT
CDR3: CASRLQGPGAGDTQYF

size: few
D: TRBD1
V: TRBV5-1
J: TRBJ2-2
DNA: TGCGCCAGCAGCTTGGGGAGGGGACAGGGAGACACCGGGGAGCTGTTTTTT
CDR3: CASSLGRGQGDTGELFF

size: many
D: .
V: TRBV27
J: TRBJ1-5
DNA: TGTGCCAGCAGTTTTTCTCAGGCCCTGTCGAGCAATCAGCCCCAGCATTTT
CDR3: CASSFSQALSSNQPQHF

size: few
D: .
V: TRBV7-9
J: TRBJ2-3
DNA: TGTGCCAGCACCGTGGGCGGCGGGGCCAGTGGAGATACGCAGTATTTT
CDR3: CASTVGGGASGDTQYF

size: many
D: .
V: TRBV28
J: TRBJ2-7
DNA: TGTGCCAGCAGTATACAAGACAGTTACGAGCAGTACTTC
CDR3: CASSIQDSYEQYF

size: .
D: .
V: TRBV2
J: TRBJ2-5
DNA: TGTGCCAGCAGTGATAGGGACGGAGAGACCCAGTACTTC
CDR3: CASSDRDGETQYF

size: few
D: .
V: TRBV6-1
J: TRBJ1-2
DNA: TGTGCCAGCAGACCCGGACATTCTAACTATGGCTACACCTTC
CDR3: CASRPGHSNYGYTF

size: few
D: .
V: TRBV18
J: TRBJ1-1
DNA: TGTGCCAGCTCACCAAGGGGGGAAGGGACTGAAGCTTTCTTT
CDR3: CASSPRGEGTEAFF

size: .
D: .
V: TRBV7-9
J: TRBJ1-2
DNA: TGTGCCAGCAGCCTACCTGGAGGTTCTGGTTCCGGCTACACCTTC
CDR3: CASSLPGGSGSGYTF

size: many
D: .
V: TRBV7-9
J: TRBJ2-7
DNA: TGTGCCAGCAGCTCAGCCTACGAGCAGTACTTC
CDR3: CASSSAYEQYF

size: few
D: .
V: TRBV27
J: TRBJ2-1
DNA: TGTGCCAGCAGTTTACACGGGACAACTAACAATGAGCAGTTCTTC
CDR3: CASSLHGTTNNEQFF

size: many
D: .
V: TRBV3-1
J: TRBJ2-7
DNA: TGTGCCAGCAGTCTCCGGCCCAACGGCCCCTACGAGCAGTACTTC
CDR3: CASSLRPNGPYEQYF

size: few
D: TRBD1
V: TRBV27
J: TRBJ1-4
DNA: TGTGCCAGCAGTACGACGGACAGGGGCAAACTGTTTTTT
CDR3: CASSTTDRGKLFF

size: many
D: TRBD2
V: TRBV7-7
J: TRBJ2-1
DNA: TGTGCTAGCAGCTTGGCGGGAGATTACAATGAGCAGTTCTTC
CDR3: CASSLAGDYNEQFF

size: many
D: .
V: TRBV29-1
J: TRBJ2-5
DNA: TGCAGAGCTAGCGATGCGCAGGAGACCCAGTACTTC
CDR3: CRASDAQETQYF

size: many
D: .
V: TRBV5-6
J: TRBJ2-3
DNA: TGTGCCAGCAGCTCCTTCAGTGGCGGCACAGATACGCAGTATTTT
CDR3: CASSSFSGGTDTQYF

size: .
D: TRBD2
V: TRBV5-1
J: TRBJ2-2
DNA: TGCGCCAGCGCGAGTAGCGGGAGTCTGGTGCCCGGGGAGCTGTTTTTT
CDR3: CASASSGSLVPGELFF

size: many
D: TRBD2
V: TRBV5-1
J: TRBJ2-5
DNA: TGCGCCACCAGTGAGGTGGGAGGGCCCCAAGAGACCCAGTACTTC
CDR3: CATSEVGGPQETQYF

size: many
D: .
V: TRBV15
J: TRBJ2-1
DNA: TGTGCCACCAGCGAGAGCGACGACTCCTACAATGAGCAGTTCTTC
CDR3: CATSESDDSYNEQFF

size: .
D: TRBD1
V: TRBV28
J: TRBJ1-2
DNA: TGTGCCAGCAGTTTAGTGACAGGGGGCACTGGCTACACCTTC
CDR3: CASSLVTGGTGYTF

size: .
D: .
V: TRBV11-3
J: TRBJ2-2
DNA: TGTGCCAGCACCCTGGCGGGTACGAACACCGGGGAGCTGTTTTTT
CDR3: CASTLAGTNTGELFF

size: .
D: .
V: TRBV12-3/TRBV12-4
J: TRBJ2-1
DNA: TGTGCCAGCAGTGATCCTGGGCAGTGTAACAATGAGCAGTTCTTC
CDR3: CASSDPGQCNNEQFF

size: many
D: TRBD2
V: TRBV5-1
J: TRBJ2-5
DNA: TGCGCCAGCAGCTGGGGGACTAGCCAAGAGACCCAGTACTTC
CDR3: CASSWGTSQETQYF

size: many
D: TRBD1
V: TRBV6-1
J: TRBJ2-7
DNA: TGTGCCAGCGGGGAGACAGGGCCCGAGCAGTACTTC
CDR3: CASGETGPEQYF

size: few
D: TRBD1
V: TRBV10-3
J: TRBJ1-1
DNA: TGTGCCAAGAGGGACAGCATGAACACTGAAGCTTTCTTT
CDR3: CAKRDSMNTEAFF

size: few
D: TRBD1
V: TRBV6-1
J: TRBJ2-1
DNA: TGTGCCAGCAGTACCTACAGGGGGTGGGAGCAGTTCTTC
CDR3: CASSTYRGWEQFF

size: many
D: .
V: TRBV7-9
J: TRBJ2-3
DNA: TGTGCCAGCAGCTTAGGGATACTAGCTAGCACAGATACGCAGTATTTT
CDR3: CASSLGILASTDTQYF

size: few
D: .
V: TRBV9
J: TRBJ1-4
DNA: TGTGCCAGCAGCTTAAGAAGTGGGGCGTATGAAAAACTGTTTTTT
CDR3: CASSLRSGAYEKLFF

size: few
D: .
V: TRBV3-1
J: TRBJ2-3
DNA: TGTGCCAGCAGCCAAGTGCCGTCTAGCACAGATACGCAGTATTTT
CDR3: CASSQVPSSTDTQYF

size: many
D: .
V: TRBV24-1
J: TRBJ2-1
DNA: TGTGCCACCAGTGATTTCATGTTACCACTCTCCTACAATGAGCAGTTCTTC
CDR3: CATSDFMLPLSYNEQFF

size: many
D: .
V: TRBV9
J: TRBJ1-2
DNA: TGTGCCAGCAGCGTAACAGGATTAAACTATGGCTACACCTTC
CDR3: CASSVTGLNYGYTF

size: many
D: .
V: TRBV15
J: TRBJ2-5
DNA: TGTGCCACCAGCAGAGATCTCAACAGCGAGACCCAGTACTTC
CDR3: CATSRDLNSETQYF

size: few
D: .
V: TRBV27
J: TRBJ2-5
DNA: TGTGCCAGCAGTGGACGCAGGGGAGAGACCCAGTACTTC
CDR3: CASSGRRGETQYF

size: few
D: .
V: TRBV30
J: TRBJ1-2
DNA: TGTGCCTGGAGTCCCGGCAGGGAGGCTGGCTACACCTTC
CDR3: CAWSPGREAGYTF

size: many
D: .
V: TRBV6-1
J: TRBJ2-2
DNA: TGTGCCAGCAGTCGCTCTTCCTTGGCTGGGTCGAACACCGGGGAGCTGTTTTTT
CDR3: CASSRSSLAGSNTGELFF

size: few
D: TRBD1
V: TRBV4-2
J: TRBJ2-4
DNA: TGTGCCAGCAGCGAAGGGGGCCTAGCCAAAAACATTCAGTACTTC
CDR3: CASSEGGLAKNIQYF

size: many
D: .
V: TRBV11-3
J: TRBJ2-7
DNA: TGTGCCAGCAGCTTAGAGAAGGGGCTAGACGAGCAGTACTTC
CDR3: CASSLEKGLDEQYF

size: many
D: .
V: TRBV19
J: TRBJ2-7
DNA: TGTGCCAGTAGAAAATTGGGAATCTCAGAGCAGTACTTC
CDR3: CASRKLGISEQYF

size: many
D: .
V: TRBV5-8
J: TRBJ1-3
DNA: TGTGCCAGCAGCTTTGGCCAGCAAGGAAACACCATATATTTT
CDR3: CASSFGQQGNTIYF

size: medium-sized
D: .
V: TRBV6-1
J: TRBJ1-1
DNA: TGTGCCAGCAGTGAGCGGGACAACACTGAAGCTTTCTTT
CDR3: CASSERDNTEAFF

size: .
D: TRBD2
V: TRBV29-1
J: TRBJ2-3
DNA: TGCAGCGGGACCGGGGGGGCCTCCAATACGCAGTATTTT
CDR3: CSGTGGASNTQYF

size: few
D: .
V: TRBV5-6
J: TRBJ2-7
DNA: TGTGCCAGCAGCTTATCCGGGATGAGCTCCTACGAGCAGTACTTC
CDR3: CASSLSGMSSYEQYF

size: .
D: .
V: TRBV6-1
J: TRBJ1-2
DNA: TGTGCCGGCATCCGTAGGACAGATAACTATGGCTACACCTTC
CDR3: CAGIRRTDNYGYTF

size: .
D: TRBD1
V: TRBV6-1
J: TRBJ2-3
DNA: TGTGCCAGCAGGCCGGTACAGGGGGCAACAGATACGCAGTATTTT
CDR3: CASRPVQGATDTQYF

size: .
D: .
V: TRBV12-3/TRBV12-4
J: TRBJ1-2
DNA: TGTGCCAGTGGCCGGGGCTCGGGCTACACCTTC
CDR3: CASGRGSGYTF

size: few
D: .
V: TRBV20-1
J: TRBJ1-1
DNA: TGCAGTGCTCTCAGGAACATGAACACTGAAGCTTTCTTT
CDR3: CSALRNMNTEAFF

size: many
D: TRBD1
V: TRBV7-2
J: TRBJ1-2
DNA: TGTGCCAGCAGCTTAGGGGGGACAGGGGACTATGGCTACACCTTC
CDR3: CASSLGGTGDYGYTF

size: many
D: .
V: TRBV12-3/TRBV12-4
J: TRBJ2-7
DNA: TGTGCCAGCAGTTTAGGAGTGAGAGAGCAGTACTTC
CDR3: CASSLGVREQYF

size: medium-sized
D: .
V: TRBV6-1
J: TRBJ1-1
DNA: TGTGCCAGCAGTCGAGGAGGGGTGAACACTGAAGCTTTCTTT
CDR3: CASSRGGVNTEAFF

size: many
D: .
V: TRBV6-1
J: TRBJ1-4
DNA: TGTGCCAGCACGGGCGAGCCCCGCGGGGAAAAACTGTTTTTT
CDR3: CASTGEPRGEKLFF

size: few
D: .
V: TRBV30
J: TRBJ2-7
DNA: TGTGCCTGGGACAGGTCTACCTACGAGCAGTACTTC
CDR3: CAWDRSTYEQYF